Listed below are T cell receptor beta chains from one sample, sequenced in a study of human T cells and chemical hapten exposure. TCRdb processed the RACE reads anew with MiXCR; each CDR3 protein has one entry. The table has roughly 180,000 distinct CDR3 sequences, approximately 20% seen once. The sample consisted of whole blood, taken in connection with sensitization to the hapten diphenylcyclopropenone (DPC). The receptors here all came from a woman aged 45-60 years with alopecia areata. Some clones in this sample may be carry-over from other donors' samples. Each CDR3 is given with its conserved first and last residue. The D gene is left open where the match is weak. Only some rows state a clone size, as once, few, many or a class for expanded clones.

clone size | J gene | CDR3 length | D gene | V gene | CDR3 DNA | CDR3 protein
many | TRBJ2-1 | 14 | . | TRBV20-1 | TGCAGTGCTCATCGGGCCCCACCCTACAATGAGCAGTTCTTC | CSAHRAPPYNEQFF
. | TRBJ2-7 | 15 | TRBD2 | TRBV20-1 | TGCAGTGCTGGACCGGGACTAGCGGCCACCTACGAGCAGTACTTC | CSAGPGLAATYEQYF
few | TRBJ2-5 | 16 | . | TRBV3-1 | TGTGCCAGCAGCCAGTCCAGGGGGGTGCCACAAGAGACCCAGTACTTC | CASSQSRGVPQETQYF
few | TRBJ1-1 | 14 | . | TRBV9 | TGTGCCAGCAGCGTAGTCAGGGAGAACACTGAAGCTTTCTTT | CASSVVRENTEAFF
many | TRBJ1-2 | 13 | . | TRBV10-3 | TGTGCCATCACCAGGGATAGATCGGAGGGCTACACCTTC | CAITRDRSEGYTF
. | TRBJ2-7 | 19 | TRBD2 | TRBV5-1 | TGCGCCAGCAGCTTGGTAGGGACTAGCGGGAGGATCAACTCCTACGAGCAGTACTTC | CASSLVGTSGRINSYEQYF
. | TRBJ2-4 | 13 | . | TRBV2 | TGTGCCAGCAGTGTCAGACAGGGAGGCATTCAGTACTTC | CASSVRQGGIQYF
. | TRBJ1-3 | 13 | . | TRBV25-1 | TGTGCCAGCAGTGAATATATTTCGGACACCATATATTTT | CASSEYISDTIYF
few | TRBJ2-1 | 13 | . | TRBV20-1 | TGCAGTGCTAATCCCGTCAACGCGTATGAGCAGTTCTTC | CSANPVNAYEQFF
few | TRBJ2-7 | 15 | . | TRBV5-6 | TGTGCCAGCAGCCCCCGCCGGGCGGGACTTTACGAGCAGTACTTC | CASSPRRAGLYEQYF
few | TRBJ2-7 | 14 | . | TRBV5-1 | TGCGCCAGCAGCCCCCAAGGGGGGGTGCACGAGCAGTACTTC | CASSPQGGVHEQYF
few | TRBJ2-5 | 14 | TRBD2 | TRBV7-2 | TGTGCCAGCAGCAGCGGGAGTGCCGGAGAGACCCAGTACTTC | CASSSGSAGETQYF
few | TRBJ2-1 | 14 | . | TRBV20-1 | TGCAGTGCTAGAGATGGTCTTGTCTCCAGTGAGCAGTTCTTC | CSARDGLVSSEQFF
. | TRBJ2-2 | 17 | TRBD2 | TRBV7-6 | TGTGCCAGCAGCTCCTCCTCTAGCGGGAGGAACACCGGGGAGCTGTTTTTT | CASSSSSSGRNTGELFF
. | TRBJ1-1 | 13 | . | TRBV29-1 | TGCAGCGTTGCGTGGATGGGGAACACTGAAGCTTTCTTT | CSVAWMGNTEAFF